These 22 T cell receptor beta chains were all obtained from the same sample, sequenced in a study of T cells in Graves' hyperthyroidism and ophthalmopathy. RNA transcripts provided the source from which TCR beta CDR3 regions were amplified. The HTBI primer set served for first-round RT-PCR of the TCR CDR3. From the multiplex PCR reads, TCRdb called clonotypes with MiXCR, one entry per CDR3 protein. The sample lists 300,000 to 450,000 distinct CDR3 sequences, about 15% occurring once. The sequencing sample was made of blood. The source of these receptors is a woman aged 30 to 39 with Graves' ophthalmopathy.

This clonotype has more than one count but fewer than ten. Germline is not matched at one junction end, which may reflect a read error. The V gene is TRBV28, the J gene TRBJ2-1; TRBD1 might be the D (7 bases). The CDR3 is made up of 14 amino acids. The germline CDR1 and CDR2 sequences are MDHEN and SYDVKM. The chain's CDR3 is CATRTGDSHNEQFF. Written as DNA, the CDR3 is TGTGCCACCAGAACAGGGGACTCCCACAATGAGCAGTTCTTC.

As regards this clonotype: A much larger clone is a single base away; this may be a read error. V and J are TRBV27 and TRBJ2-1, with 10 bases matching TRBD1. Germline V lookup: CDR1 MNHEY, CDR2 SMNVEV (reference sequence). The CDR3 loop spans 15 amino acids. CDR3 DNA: TGTGCCAGCAGTTTAAAGGGGGACAGGGGCGATGAGCAGTCCTTC. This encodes CASSLKGDRGDEQSF.

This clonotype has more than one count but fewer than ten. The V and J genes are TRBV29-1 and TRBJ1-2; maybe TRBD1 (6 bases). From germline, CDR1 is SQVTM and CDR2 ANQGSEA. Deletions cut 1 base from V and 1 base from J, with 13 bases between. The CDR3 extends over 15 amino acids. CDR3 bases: TGCAGCGTTGAAGGTCCGGACAGATATAACTATGGCTACACCTTC. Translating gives CSVEGPDRYNYGYTF. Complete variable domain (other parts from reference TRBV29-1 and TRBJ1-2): SAVISQKPSRDICQRGTSLTIQCQVDSQVTMMFWYRQQPGQSLTLIATANQGSEATYESGFVIDKFPISRPNLTFSTLTVSNMSPEDSSIYLCSVEGPDRYNYGYTFGSGTRLTVV.

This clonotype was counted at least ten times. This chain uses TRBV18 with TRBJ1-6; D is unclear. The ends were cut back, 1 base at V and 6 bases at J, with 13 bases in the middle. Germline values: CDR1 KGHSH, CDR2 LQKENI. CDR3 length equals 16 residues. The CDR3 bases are TGTGCCAGCTCACCACTCGGGCAGCCGACTAATTCACCCCTCCACTTT. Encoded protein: CASSPLGQPTNSPLHF.

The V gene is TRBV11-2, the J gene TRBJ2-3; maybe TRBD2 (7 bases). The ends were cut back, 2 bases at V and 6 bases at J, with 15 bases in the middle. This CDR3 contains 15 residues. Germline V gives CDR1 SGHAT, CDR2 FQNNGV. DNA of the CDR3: TGTGCCAGCAGCTTATTAGGGGGGGCGTACGATACGCAGTATTTT. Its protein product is CASSLLGGAYDTQYF.

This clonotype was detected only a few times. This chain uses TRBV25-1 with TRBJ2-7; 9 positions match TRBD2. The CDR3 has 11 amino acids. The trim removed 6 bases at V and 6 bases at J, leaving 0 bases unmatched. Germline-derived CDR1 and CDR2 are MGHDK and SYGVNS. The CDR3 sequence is CASRRGGEQYF. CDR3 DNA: TGTGCCAGCAGGCGGGGGGGCGAGCAGTACTTC.

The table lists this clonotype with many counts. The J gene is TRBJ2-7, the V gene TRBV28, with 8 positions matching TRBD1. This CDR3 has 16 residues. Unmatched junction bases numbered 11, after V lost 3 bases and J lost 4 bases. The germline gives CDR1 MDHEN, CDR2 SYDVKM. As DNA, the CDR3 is TGTGCCAGCAGTTTCCTGAGTGGCAGGGACAGGTACGAGCAGTACTTC. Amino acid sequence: CASSFLSGRDRYEQYF.

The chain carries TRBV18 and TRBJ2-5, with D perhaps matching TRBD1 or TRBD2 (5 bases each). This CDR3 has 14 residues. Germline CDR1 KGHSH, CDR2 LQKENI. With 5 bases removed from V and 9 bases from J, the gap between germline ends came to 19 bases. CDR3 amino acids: CASSVPGQGSPQYF. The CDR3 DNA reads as TGTGCCAGCTCAGTCCCGGGGCAAGGTAGTCCCCAGTACTTC.

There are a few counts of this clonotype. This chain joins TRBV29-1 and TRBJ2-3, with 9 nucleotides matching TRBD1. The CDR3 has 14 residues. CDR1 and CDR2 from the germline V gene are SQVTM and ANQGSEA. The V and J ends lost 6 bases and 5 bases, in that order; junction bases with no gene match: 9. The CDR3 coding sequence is TGCAGCGTACGGGACAGGGAACTACGAGATACGCAGTATTTT. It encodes CSVRDRELRDTQYF.

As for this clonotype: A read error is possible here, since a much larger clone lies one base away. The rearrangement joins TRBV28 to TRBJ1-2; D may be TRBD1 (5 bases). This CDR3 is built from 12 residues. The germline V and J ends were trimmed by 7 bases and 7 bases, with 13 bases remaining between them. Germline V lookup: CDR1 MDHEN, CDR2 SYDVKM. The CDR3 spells CASIPGGVGYTF. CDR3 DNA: TGTGCCAGCATTCCTGGGGGGGTTGGCTACACCTTC.

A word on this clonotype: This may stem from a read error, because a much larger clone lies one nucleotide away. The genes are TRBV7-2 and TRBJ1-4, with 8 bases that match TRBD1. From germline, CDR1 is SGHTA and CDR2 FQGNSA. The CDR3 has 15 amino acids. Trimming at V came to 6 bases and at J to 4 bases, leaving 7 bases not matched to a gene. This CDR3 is CASRDDRGSNEKLFF. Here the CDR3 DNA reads TGTGCCAGCAGAGACGACAGGGGCAGTAATGAAAAACTGTTTTTT.

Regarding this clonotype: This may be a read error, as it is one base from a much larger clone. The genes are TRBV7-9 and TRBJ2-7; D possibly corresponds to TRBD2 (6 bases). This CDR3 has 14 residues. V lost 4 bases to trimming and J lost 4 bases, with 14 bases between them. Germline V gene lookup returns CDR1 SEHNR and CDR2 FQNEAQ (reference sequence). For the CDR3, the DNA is TGTGCCAGCAGCTCCCGGGACTCCCCGTACGAGCAGTACTTC. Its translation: CASSSRDSPYEQYF.

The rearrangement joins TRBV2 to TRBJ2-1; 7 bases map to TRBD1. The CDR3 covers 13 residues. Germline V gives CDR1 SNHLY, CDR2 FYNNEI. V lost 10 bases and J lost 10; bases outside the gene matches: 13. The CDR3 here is CATHRDRSYEQFF. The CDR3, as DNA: TGTGCCACCCACCGGGACAGATCCTACGAGCAGTTCTTC.

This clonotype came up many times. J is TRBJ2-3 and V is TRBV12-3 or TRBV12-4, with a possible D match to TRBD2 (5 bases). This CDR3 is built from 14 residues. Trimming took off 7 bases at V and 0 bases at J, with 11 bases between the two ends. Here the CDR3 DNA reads TGTGCCAGCACCGACACGGGGAGCACAGATACGCAGTATTTT. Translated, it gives CASTDTGSTDTQYF.

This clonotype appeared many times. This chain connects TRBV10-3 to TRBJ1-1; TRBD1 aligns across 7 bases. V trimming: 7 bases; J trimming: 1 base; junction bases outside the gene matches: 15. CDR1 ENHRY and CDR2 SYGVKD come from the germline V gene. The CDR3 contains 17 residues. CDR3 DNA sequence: TGTGCCATCACCACCCACGCGGCACAGGGGCCGAACACTGAAGCTTTCTTT. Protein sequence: CAITTHAAQGPNTEAFF.

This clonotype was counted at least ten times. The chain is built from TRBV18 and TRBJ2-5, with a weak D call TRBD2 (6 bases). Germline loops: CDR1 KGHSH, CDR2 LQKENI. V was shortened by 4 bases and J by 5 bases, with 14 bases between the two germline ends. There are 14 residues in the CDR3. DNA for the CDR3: TGTGCCAGCTCACGCCAGATGAGCGGGGAGACCCAGTACTTC. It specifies CASSRQMSGETQYF.

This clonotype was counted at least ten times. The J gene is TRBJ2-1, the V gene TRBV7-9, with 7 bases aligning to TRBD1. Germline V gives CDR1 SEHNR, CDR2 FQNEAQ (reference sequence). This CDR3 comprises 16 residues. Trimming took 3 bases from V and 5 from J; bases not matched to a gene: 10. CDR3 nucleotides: TGTGCCAGCAGCTTTTACAGGGGTTCGGGCAACAATGAGCAGTTCTTC. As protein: CASSFYRGSGNNEQFF.

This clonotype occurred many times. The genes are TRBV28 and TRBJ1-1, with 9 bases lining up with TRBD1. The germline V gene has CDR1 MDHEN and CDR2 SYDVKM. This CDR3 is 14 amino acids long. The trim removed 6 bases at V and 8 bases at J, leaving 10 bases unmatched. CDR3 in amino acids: CASSKTGGQREAFF. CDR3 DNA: TGTGCCAGCAGCAAGACAGGGGGTCAAAGAGAAGCTTTCTTT.

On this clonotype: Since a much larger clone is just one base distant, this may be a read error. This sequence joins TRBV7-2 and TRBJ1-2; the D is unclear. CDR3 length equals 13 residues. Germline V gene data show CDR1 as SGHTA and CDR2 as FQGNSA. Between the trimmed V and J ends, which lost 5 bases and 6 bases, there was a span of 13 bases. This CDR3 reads CASSGRLEDGYTF. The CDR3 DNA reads TGTGCCAGCAGCGGAAGGCTTGAAGATGGCTACACCTTC.

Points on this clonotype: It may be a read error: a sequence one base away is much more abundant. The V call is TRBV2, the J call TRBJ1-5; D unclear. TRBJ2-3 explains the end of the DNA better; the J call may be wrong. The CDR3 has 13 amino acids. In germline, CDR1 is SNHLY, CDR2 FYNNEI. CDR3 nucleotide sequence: TGTGCCAGCAGAACTGACACGTCATGGCCCCAGTATTTT. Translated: CASRTDTSWPQYF.

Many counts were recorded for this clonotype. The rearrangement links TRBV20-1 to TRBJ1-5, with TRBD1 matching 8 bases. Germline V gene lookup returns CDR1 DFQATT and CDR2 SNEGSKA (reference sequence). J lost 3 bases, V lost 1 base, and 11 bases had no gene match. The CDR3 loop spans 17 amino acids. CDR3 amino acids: CSARAGRGREYNQPQHF. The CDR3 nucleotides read TGCAGTGCTAGAGCGGGCAGGGGGCGCGAATACAATCAGCCCCAGCATTTT.

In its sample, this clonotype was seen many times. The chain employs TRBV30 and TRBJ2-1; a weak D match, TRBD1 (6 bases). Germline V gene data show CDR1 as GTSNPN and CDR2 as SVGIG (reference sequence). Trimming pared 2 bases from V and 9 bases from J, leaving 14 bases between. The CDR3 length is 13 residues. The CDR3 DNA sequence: TGTGCCTGGAGTCTAGGGGGAGAGGGTGAGCAGTTCTTC. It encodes CAWSLGGEGEQFF. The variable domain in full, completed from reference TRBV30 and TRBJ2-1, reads SQTIHQWPATLVQPVGSPLSLECTVEGTSNPNLYWYRQAAGRGLQLLFYSVGIGQISSEVPQNLSASRPQDRQFILSSKKLLLSDSGFYLCAWSLGGEGEQFFGPGTRLTVL.